The clone carrying this TCR beta chain came up a few times. Its antigen is still unknown. This sample was taken from a study of blood T cells in healthy people across ages. Study-wide findings and caveats: For the donors, CMV status was unknown and possibly confounded expanded clonotype changes. Strong correlation was found linking TCR beta diversity to naive T cell percentage. Both higher diversity and more naive CD4+ cells marked long-lived donors when set against aged donors.

Germline loops: CDR1 SGHDN, CDR2 FVKESK. The CDR3 is 14 residues long. V was pared by 5 bases and J by 4 bases, with 7 bases of the junction left unmatched. The use of a sample-barcoded 5' primer and a J-beta primer mix characterized a second PCR of roughly 7 to 11 cycles. TCRdb analysed the 5' RACE reads with MiXCR anew, one entry per CDR3 protein. The sample lists about 810,000 distinct CDR3 sequences, under 40% occurring once. The sequenced sample was blood. The TCR was taken from a man younger than 35 in good health. V usage is TRBV14 and J usage is TRBJ1-1; 7 nucleotides agree with TRBD1. The CDR3 protein is CASSEQGLTTEAFF. Here the CDR3 DNA reads TGTGCCAGCAGCGAACAGGGGTTGACCACTGAAGCTTTCTTT.